This T cell receptor (beta chain) was retrieved from a study of T cell repertoires in cytomegalovirus infection. TCRdb used MiXCR to reprocess the reads, holding one entry per CDR3 protein. The sample shows some 500,000 distinct CDR3 sequences, roughly 42% of them seen only once. Details on this clonotype: Its antigen is not known.

The input for sequencing was cultured PBMCs, taken from culture after CMV antigen stimulation. This receptor was obtained from a human donor in good health (CMV status not recorded). Some clones in this sample may be carry-over from other donors' samples.

The CDR3 DNA is TGCAGTGCTAAGTGGAATAGCAATCAGCCCCAGCATTTT. Translated, it gives CSAKWNSNQPQHF. The chain couples TRBV20-1 to TRBJ1-5, with no clear D. The germline CDR1 and CDR2 sequences are DFQATT and SNEGSKA (reference sequence). There are 13 residues in the CDR3. V was pared by 4 bases and J by 0 bases, with 7 bases between.